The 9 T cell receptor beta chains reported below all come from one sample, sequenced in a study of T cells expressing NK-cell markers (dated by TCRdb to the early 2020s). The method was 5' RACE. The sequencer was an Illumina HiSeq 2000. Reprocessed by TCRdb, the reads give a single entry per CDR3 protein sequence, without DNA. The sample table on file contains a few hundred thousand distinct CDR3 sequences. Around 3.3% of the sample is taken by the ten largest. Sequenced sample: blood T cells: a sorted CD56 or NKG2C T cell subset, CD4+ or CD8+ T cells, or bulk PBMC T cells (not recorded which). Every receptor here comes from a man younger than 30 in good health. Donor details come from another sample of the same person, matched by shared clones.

CDR3 loop: CSVEAQAGNTEAFF. This chain connects TRBV29-1 to TRBJ1-1; TCRdb proposes TRBD1, but this gene call is untestable without DNA. CDR3 length: 14 amino acids. The germline V gene encodes CDR1 SQVTM and CDR2 ANQGSEA. Full variable domain (missing parts from reference TRBV29-1 and TRBJ1-1): SAVISQKPSRDICQRGTSLTIQCQVDSQVTMMFWYRQQPGQSLTLIATANQGSEATYESGFVIDKFPISRPNLTFSTLTVSNMSPEDSSIYLCSVEAQAGNTEAFFGQGTRLTVV.

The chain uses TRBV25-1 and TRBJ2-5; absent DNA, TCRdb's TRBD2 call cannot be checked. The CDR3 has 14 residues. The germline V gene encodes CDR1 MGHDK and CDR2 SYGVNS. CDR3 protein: CASSVAGGLETQYF.

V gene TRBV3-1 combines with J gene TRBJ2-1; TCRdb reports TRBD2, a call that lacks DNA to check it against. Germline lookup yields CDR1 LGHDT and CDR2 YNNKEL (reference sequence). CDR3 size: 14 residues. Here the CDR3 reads CASSQGPKGNEQFF.

CDR3 protein: CASTQGGPGTGELFF. The chain combines TRBV6-1 with TRBJ2-2; TCRdb selects TRBD2, and the lack of DNA leaves this call unchecked. The CDR3 is 15 residues long. CDR1 and CDR2 (germline): MNHNS, SASEGT.

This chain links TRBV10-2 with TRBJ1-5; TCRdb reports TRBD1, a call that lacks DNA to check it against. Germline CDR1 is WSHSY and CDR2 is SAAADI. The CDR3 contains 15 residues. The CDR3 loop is CASSPGGSYGQPQHF.

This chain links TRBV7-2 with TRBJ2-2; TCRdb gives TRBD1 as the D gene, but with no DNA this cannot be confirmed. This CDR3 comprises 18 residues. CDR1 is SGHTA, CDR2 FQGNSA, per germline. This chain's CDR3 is CASSLPNPPRGWHGELFF.

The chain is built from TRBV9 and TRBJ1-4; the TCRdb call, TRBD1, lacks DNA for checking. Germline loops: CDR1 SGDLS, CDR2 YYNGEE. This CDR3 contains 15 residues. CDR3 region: CASSFTGATNEKLFF.

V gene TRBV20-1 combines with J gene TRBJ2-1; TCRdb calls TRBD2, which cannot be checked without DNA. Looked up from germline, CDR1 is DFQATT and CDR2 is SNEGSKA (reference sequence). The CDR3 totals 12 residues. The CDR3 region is CSATSGNDEQFF.

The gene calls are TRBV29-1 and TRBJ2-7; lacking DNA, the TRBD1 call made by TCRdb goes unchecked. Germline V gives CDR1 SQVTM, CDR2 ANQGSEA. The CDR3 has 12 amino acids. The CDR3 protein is CSAGTGLYEQYF.